One and the same sample provided the 24 T cell receptor beta chains below, sequenced in a study of T cells in Graves' hyperthyroidism and ophthalmopathy. The CDR3 regions of TCR beta were amplified from RNA transcripts. TCR CDR3 regions were first amplified by RT-PCR with HTBI primers. TCRdb itself ran the multiplex PCR reads through MiXCR, one entry per CDR3 protein. The repertoire consists of under 700,000 distinct CDR3 sequences, with approximately 16% occurring once and the leading ten covering about 17%. Material for sequencing was blood. The receptors stem from a woman in her late teens or twenties with Graves' hyperthyroidism.

This clonotype was observed a few times. The gene calls are TRBV27 and TRBJ2-4, with a tentative D call TRBD1 (6 bases). The V end lost 3 bases, the J end lost 8 bases, and 11 bases lay between the germline ends. Germline lookup yields CDR1 MNHEY and CDR2 SMNVEV (reference sequence). The CDR3 extends over 13 amino acids. CDR3 sequence reads: CASSLRGKDIQYF. The DNA for the CDR3 is TGTGCCAGCAGTTTGAGGGGGAAGGACATTCAGTACTTC.

This clonotype was seen at least ten times. The J gene is TRBJ1-2, the V gene TRBV12-5; D call uncertain. The germline CDR1 and CDR2 sequences are LGHNT and FRNRAP. CDR3 size: 14 residues. The V gene lost 0 bases and the J gene lost 4 bases, with 9 bases spanning the gap. For the CDR3, the DNA is TGTGCTAGTGGTTTGGTAGCCAGCGTCTATGGCTACACCTTC. It translates to CASGLVASVYGYTF.

V usage is TRBV6-9 and J usage is TRBJ1-2; D unclear. Germline V lookup: CDR1 MNHGY, CDR2 SVAAGI. V dropped 3 bases and J dropped 5 bases, with 7 bases sitting between them. The CDR3 consists of 12 residues. In DNA form, the CDR3 reads TGTGCCAGCAGTTACGCAGGTTATGGCTACACCTTC. It codes for CASSYAGYGYTF.

This clonotype was counted at least ten times. The chain couples TRBV12-3 or TRBV12-4 to TRBJ1-2; 7 bases match TRBD1. The CDR3 has 14 residues. J lost 2 bases, V lost 8 bases, and 8 bases had no gene match. CDR3 in amino acids: CASFSWTGNYGYTF. The CDR3 nucleotides read TGTGCCAGCTTTTCCTGGACAGGCAACTATGGCTACACCTTC.

This clonotype occurred a few times. Compared with germline, one end of the junction differs, possibly owing to a read error. This sequence joins TRBV6-2 or TRBV6-3 and TRBJ2-3; maybe TRBD2 (5 bases). CDR3 length: 13 amino acids. Germline CDR1 and CDR2: MNHEY and SVGEGT. The CDR3 spells CASSHSEGDTQYF. DNA of the CDR3: TGTGCCAGCAGTCACTCTGAGGGCGATACGCAGTATTTT.

A few counts support this clonotype. The gene calls are TRBV7-2 and TRBJ2-1; D is perhaps TRBD2 (6 bases). Germline V gives CDR1 SGHTA, CDR2 FQGNSA. Trimming stripped 6 bases from V and 9 bases from J, with 9 bases between. The CDR3 loop spans 11 amino acids. The CDR3 DNA sequence: TGTGCCAGCAGGGAGGGCTCTGAGCAGTTCTTC. Protein sequence: CASREGSEQFF.

Ten or more counts support this clonotype. The V call is TRBV11-2, the J call TRBJ2-3; 8 bases fit TRBD2. The CDR3 loop spans 14 amino acids. Germline V CDR1 and CDR2: SGHAT, FQNNGV. V lost 8 bases and J lost 5; bases outside the gene matches: 9. The CDR3 nucleotides are TGTGCCAGCGGCCGCGGGGGGCAAGTAGATACGCAGTATTTT. Its protein is CASGRGGQVDTQYF.

The CDR3 protein is CSAVGLTSSYEQYF. The CDR3 DNA follows: TGCAGTGCTGTCGGACTTACAAGCTCCTACGAGCAGTACTTC. J is TRBJ2-7 and V is TRBV20-1; tentative D call: TRBD2 (5 bases). The length of the CDR3 is 14 residues. The germline CDR1 and CDR2 sequences are DFQATT and SNEGSKA (reference sequence). V was shortened by 5 bases and J by 0 bases, with 14 bases between the two germline ends.

This clonotype was picked up a small number of times. The chain combines TRBV6-2 or TRBV6-3 with TRBJ2-1; D not certain. V lost 8 bases, J lost 4 bases, and 12 bases lay in between. Germline CDR1 MNHEY, CDR2 SVGEGT. CDR3 length: 13 residues. The CDR3 sequence is CASGETEYNEQFF. The CDR3 DNA reads as TGTGCCAGCGGCGAAACGGAGTACAATGAGCAGTTCTTC.

The rearrangement uses TRBV12-3 or TRBV12-4 and TRBJ2-1; D perhaps matches TRBD2 (5 bases). The CDR3 is made up of 14 amino acids. V dropped 2 bases and J dropped 6 bases, with 11 bases sitting between them. CDR3 in amino acids: CASSLRLASNEQFF. CDR3 DNA: TGTGCCAGCAGTTTACGGCTAGCTTCCAATGAGCAGTTCTTC.

The chain carries TRBV6-5 and TRBJ1-4, with TRBD1 matching over 9 bases. Germline V gene lookup returns CDR1 MNHEY and CDR2 SVGAGI. Trimming cost V 3 bases and J 0 bases; bases outside gene matches: 8. CDR3 length: 18 residues. The CDR3 loop reads CASSYYRGQIATNEKLFF. Here the CDR3 DNA reads TGTGCCAGCAGTTATTACAGGGGGCAGATTGCAACTAATGAAAAACTGTTTTTT.

This clonotype was detected a few times. The rearrangement links TRBV7-2 to TRBJ2-1; 8 bases are shared with TRBD2. J gave up 2 bases and V 2 bases, and 20 bases lay outside the gene matches. Germline lookup yields CDR1 SGHTA and CDR2 FQGNSA. The CDR3 extends over 21 amino acids. The CDR3 region is CASSLKHSTSERSRPYNEQFF. CDR3 nucleotides: TGTGCCAGCAGCTTAAAACACTCGACTAGCGAGAGATCCCGGCCCTACAATGAGCAGTTCTTC.

This clonotype was recorded a few times. The chain carries TRBV27 and TRBJ2-1, with 13 bases matching TRBD2. The CDR3 has 15 residues. Germline lookup yields CDR1 MNHEY and CDR2 SMNVEV (reference sequence). Germline trimming cut 6 bases from V and 8 bases from J; bases unmatched to any gene: 7. CDR3 residues: CASSPTSGGTYEQFF. The CDR3 coding sequence is TGTGCCAGCAGCCCGACTAGCGGGGGGACCTATGAGCAGTTCTTC.

At least ten counts were recorded for this clonotype. The chain employs TRBV20-1 and TRBJ1-1; D is unclear. CDR3 length: 15 amino acids. Germline CDR1 reads DFQATT; CDR2 reads SNEGSKA (reference sequence). Trimming removed 6 bases from V and 4 bases from J, with 21 bases in between. In nucleotides, the CDR3 is TGCAGTGCGGCCGGGCCCTCCCGCTGGGCCACTGAAGCTTTCTTT. Protein: CSAAGPSRWATEAFF.

The chain combines TRBV5-1 with TRBJ1-3; possible D gene TRBD1, 5 bases. The CDR3 has 16 residues. V was clipped by 9 bases and J by 0 bases, with 19 bases between them. Germline V gene data show CDR1 as SGHRS and CDR2 as YFSETQ. The CDR3 coding sequence is TGCGCCACCGCTAGGGACTCGACAGTCTCTGGAAACACCATATATTTT. Residues: CATARDSTVSGNTIYF.

DNA of the CDR3: TGTGCCAGCAGTTTCAGGGCCCACAGCTCCTACAATGAGCAGTTCTTC. It encodes CASSFRAHSSYNEQFF. This chain joins TRBV11-2 and TRBJ2-1, with D perhaps matching TRBD1 (5 bases). From germline, CDR1 is SGHAT and CDR2 FQNNGV. The V and J ends lost 6 bases and 0 bases respectively, with 15 bases between them. The CDR3 is made up of 16 amino acids. The whole variable domain, remainder taken from reference TRBV11-2 and TRBJ2-1, is EAGVAQSPRYKIIEKRQSVAFWCNPISGHATLYWYQQILGQGPKLLIQFQNNGVVDDSQLPKDRFSAERLKGVDSTLKIQPAKLEDSAVYLCASSFRAHSSYNEQFFGPGTRLTVL.

The chain carries TRBV14 and TRBJ1-3, with 8 positions matching TRBD1. Germline V CDR1 and CDR2: SGHDN, FVKESK. The CDR3 consists of 16 residues. V dropped 4 bases and J dropped 3; count of bases not matched to a gene: 8. As DNA, the CDR3 is TGTGCCAGCAGCCCACGGACAGGGACATTTGGAAACACCATATATTTT. This encodes CASSPRTGTFGNTIYF.

This clonotype was counted many times. The chain has TRBV5-1 and TRBJ1-2; D is ambiguous. V lost 3 bases, J lost 2 bases, and 11 bases lay in between. The CDR3 is 14 residues long. Germline-derived CDR1 and CDR2 are SGHRS and YFSETQ. The CDR3, as DNA: TGCGCCAGCAGCTCCTCGAGTGAAAACTATGGCTACACCTTC. The encoded protein is CASSSSSENYGYTF.

The chain uses TRBV5-6 and TRBJ2-7, with TRBD2 as a possible D gene (6 bases). The CDR3 length is 18 residues. Germline V gene sequence: CDR1 SGHDT, CDR2 YYEEEE. V lost 0 bases to trimming and J lost 0 bases, with 19 bases between them. The CDR3 is CASSLDGGFYRPSYEQYF. CDR3 DNA sequence: TGTGCCAGCAGCTTGGACGGGGGATTCTACAGGCCCTCCTACGAGCAGTACTTC.

In its sample, this clonotype was seen a few times. V is TRBV11-3 and J is TRBJ2-2, with D tentatively TRBD1 (6 bases). CDR1 SGHNT and CDR2 YENEEA come from the germline V gene. V was clipped by 3 bases and J by 6 bases, with 14 bases between them. The CDR3 is 15 residues long. The CDR3 protein is CASSLEGGVAGELFF. The CDR3 region has the DNA TGTGCCAGCAGCTTGGAAGGGGGAGTCGCCGGGGAGCTGTTTTTT.

There are many counts of this clonotype. The chain employs TRBV6-1 and TRBJ1-2; TRBD1 matches at 9 bases. The CDR3 runs to 16 residues. Unmatched junction bases numbered 13, after V lost 7 bases and J lost 4 bases. CDR1 and CDR2 from the germline V gene are MNHNS and SASEGT. The CDR3 nucleotides read TGTGCCAGCATAAAAAAAGGGACAGGGATTCGCTATGGCTACACCTTC. This encodes CASIKKGTGIRYGYTF.

This clonotype was found once. A clone one base away is much larger, so this may be a read error. The chain employs TRBV27 and TRBJ2-1; 8 positions agree with TRBD2. In germline, CDR1 is MNHEY, CDR2 SMNVEV (reference sequence). The trim removed 2 bases at V and 6 bases at J, leaving 6 bases unmatched. The CDR3 has 15 residues. The CDR3 DNA is TGTGCCAGCAGTTTACACGGGAGGGTCGGCAATGAGCAGTTCTTC. Translated, it gives CASSLHGRVGNEQFF.

This clonotype was detected many times. V usage is TRBV2 and J usage is TRBJ1-1; unclear D gene. This CDR3 contains 13 residues. V lost 9 bases to trimming and J lost 6 bases, with 17 bases between them. CDR1 is SNHLY and CDR2 is FYNNEI in the germline V gene. CDR3: CARKTALGAEAFF. CDR3 nucleotide sequence: TGTGCCAGGAAGACCGCACTCGGCGCTGAAGCTTTCTTT.

This clonotype has a handful of counts. This chain joins TRBV20-1 and TRBJ2-1; 9 positions match TRBD1. Germline trimming cut 5 bases from V and 10 bases from J; bases unmatched to any gene: 15. The CDR3 consists of 15 residues. Germline CDR1 reads DFQATT; CDR2 reads SNEGSKA (reference sequence). The CDR3 nucleotides read TGCAGTGCTCCTATCCTACAGGGGGCGCGAGTCGAGCAGTTCTTC. This encodes CSAPILQGARVEQFF.